This is a list of T cell receptor beta chains from one sample in a study of identical twins. TCRdb processed the 5' RACE reads anew with MiXCR; each CDR3 protein has one entry. The table has 650,000 to 750,000 distinct CDR3 sequences, about 20% seen once; the top ten hold about 4.3%. The data also belong to a second study, concerning T cells expressing NK-cell markers.

Sequencing used PBMCs. Receptor source: a woman aged 18 to 35 in good health. CDR3s include the opening cysteine and the closing phenylalanine or tryptophan. Each record gives: CDR3 DNA, CDR3 protein, V gene, J gene, clone size, D gene. D genes are given only for firm matches. Clone size, where shown, is once, few, many, or a class for clones that have expanded.

TGCGCCAGCAGCTTCGGGCCCGGCGGAACTAATAATTCACCCCTCCACTTT	CASSFGPGGTNNSPLHF	TRBV5-1	TRBJ1-6	NA	NA
TGCGCCAGCAGCCAACCTGGGGGGGGAAGGCGAGGCACCGGGGAGCTGTTTTTT	CASSQPGGGRRGTGELFF	TRBV4-3	TRBJ2-2	NA	TRBD2
TGTGCCAGCTCACCATTACAGTCGAGGGGCGAAAACACCATATATTTT	CASSPLQSRGENTIYF	TRBV18	TRBJ1-3	few	NA
TGTGCCAGCAGCTGGGGACAGGGAAGGAATCAGCCCCAGCATTTT	CASSWGQGRNQPQHF	TRBV5-6	TRBJ1-5	few	TRBD1
TGTGCCAGCAGCTCGGGACAGGGAAGTGAAAAACTGTTTTTT	CASSSGQGSEKLFF	TRBV5-6	TRBJ1-4	NA	TRBD1
TGTGCCAGCAGCCCCCTAGGGGGGGATGAGCAGTTCTTC	CASSPLGGDEQFF	TRBV5-5	TRBJ2-1	many	NA
TGTGCCAGCTCCCGGGACAGTTCCTACGAGCAGTACTTC	CASSRDSSYEQYF	TRBV12-3/TRBV12-4	TRBJ2-7	many	TRBD1
TGTGCCAGCGGATATCTAGCGGGGGCCTCTAACTCCTACAATGAGCAGTTCTTC	CASGYLAGASNSYNEQFF	TRBV12-3/TRBV12-4	TRBJ2-1	NA	TRBD2
TGTGCCAGCAGTTCCCCCCATGGGAATGAGCAGTTCTTC	CASSSPHGNEQFF	TRBV6-5	TRBJ2-1	few	NA
TGCGCCAGCAGCCAAGATTTGAGCGGGAGCCCCTACGAGCAGTACTTC	CASSQDLSGSPYEQYF	TRBV4-3	TRBJ2-7	few	TRBD2
TGTGCCAGCAGTCGTACAATCACCGGGGAGCTGTTTTTT	CASSRTITGELFF	TRBV6-2/TRBV6-3	TRBJ2-2	NA	NA
TGTGCCAGCAGTTACTCGAAGACTAGCGGGAACACCGGGGAGCTGTTTTTT	CASSYSKTSGNTGELFF	TRBV6-5	TRBJ2-2	NA	TRBD2
TGTGCCAGCAGCTTCTCAGATGTAGGAGACTCTGGGGCCAACGTCCTGACTTTC	CASSFSDVGDSGANVLTF	TRBV11-1	TRBJ2-6	NA	NA
TGTGCCAGCAGCCCCCCCGTTATACCCTACGAGCAGTACTTC	CASSPPVIPYEQYF	TRBV7-2	TRBJ2-7	NA	NA
TGCAGCCTCCTGGACACCGGTGTGGAAGAGACCCAGTACTTC	CSLLDTGVEETQYF	TRBV29-1	TRBJ2-5	few	NA
TGCAGCGTTCGTGAAGGGAGCGGCTACACCTTC	CSVREGSGYTF	TRBV29-1	TRBJ1-2	few	NA
TGTGCCAGCAGCGGACAGGATCTTGAGCAGTTCTTC	CASSGQDLEQFF	TRBV6-2/TRBV6-3	TRBJ2-1	NA	TRBD1
TGTGCCTGGAGACGCCTAGATTTTCTAGGCTATGAGCAGTTCTTC	CAWRRLDFLGYEQFF	TRBV30	TRBJ2-1	few	NA
TGTGCCAGCAGCCCGCGGGACGCCGAAGCTTTCTTT	CASSPRDAEAFF	TRBV7-9	TRBJ1-1	few	NA
TGTGCCAGCAGTTCTCAACTTGGGAGGACAGATACGCAGTATTTT	CASSSQLGRTDTQYF	TRBV12-3/TRBV12-4	TRBJ2-3	once	NA
TGCAGTGCCAGACTCCTCTCTGGAGAAAAACTGTTTTTT	CSARLLSGEKLFF	TRBV20-1	TRBJ1-4	NA	NA
TGTGCCAGCAGCTTGGCCGGGGGTGGGATCCGTCAGTACGAGCAGTACTTC	CASSLAGGGIRQYEQYF	TRBV5-5	TRBJ2-7	NA	NA
TGTGCCAGCAGCTCCCCTAGCGGGAGGATGTACAATGAGCAGTTCTTC	CASSSPSGRMYNEQFF	TRBV7-2	TRBJ2-1	NA	TRBD2
TGCAGTGTTTTTGCCCTAATTAGCGGGCGATACAATGAGCAGTTCTTC	CSVFALISGRYNEQFF	TRBV20-1	TRBJ2-1	few	TRBD2
TGTGCCACCAGCAGAGTTGCGTTCGGACTAGCGGGGACCGGGGAGCTGTTTTTT	CATSRVAFGLAGTGELFF	TRBV15	TRBJ2-2	NA	TRBD2
TGTGCCAGCAGCTTTTCTCCGGAAACACCCCTCCACTTT	CASSFSPETPLHF	TRBV7-3	TRBJ1-6	few	NA
TGTGCCAACTCGGGCCGCCTCAACTACGAGCAGTACTTC	CANSGRLNYEQYF	TRBV2	TRBJ2-7	many	NA
TGTGCCAGCAGCTTAAAATCGGGAAAAAACATTCAGTACTTC	CASSLKSGKNIQYF	TRBV7-2	TRBJ2-4	many	NA
TGTGCTAGTGGTTTGCCGGGGACTAGCGGGATGGATTTT	CASGLPGTSGMDF	TRBV12-5	TRBJ2-3	once	TRBD2
TGTGCCAGCAGTGACCTAGGGACAGGGGCCCAGCATTTT	CASSDLGTGAQHF	TRBV6-4	TRBJ1-5	many	TRBD1
TGCAGTGCCATAACCGGGAGTATAAACAATGAGCAGTTCTTC	CSAITGSINNEQFF	TRBV20-1	TRBJ2-1	few	NA
TGCAGTGCCCTCGGACTAGCGGGAGCCGGGGAGCTGTTTTTT	CSALGLAGAGELFF	TRBV20-1	TRBJ2-2	NA	TRBD2
TGTGCCACCAGCAGAGATTTTGCGACGGGAACAGTTGGGACCGGGGAGCTGTTTTTT	CATSRDFATGTVGTGELFF	TRBV15	TRBJ2-2	NA	NA